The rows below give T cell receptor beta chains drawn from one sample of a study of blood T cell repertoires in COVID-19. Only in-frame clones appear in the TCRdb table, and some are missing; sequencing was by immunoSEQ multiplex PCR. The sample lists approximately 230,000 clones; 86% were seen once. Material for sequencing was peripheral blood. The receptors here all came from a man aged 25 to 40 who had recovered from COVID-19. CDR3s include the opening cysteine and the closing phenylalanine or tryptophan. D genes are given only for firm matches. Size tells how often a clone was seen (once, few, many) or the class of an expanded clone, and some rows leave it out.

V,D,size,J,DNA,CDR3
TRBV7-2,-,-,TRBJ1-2,TGTGCCAGCAGCTTAGGAGGGTACGTGAACTATGGCTACACCTTC,CASSLGGYVNYGYTF
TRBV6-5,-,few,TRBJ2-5,TGTGCCAGCAGGGCCCCGGGAGAGACCCAGTACTTC,CASRAPGETQYF
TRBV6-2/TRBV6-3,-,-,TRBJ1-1,TGTGCCAGCAGTTTCGGGGGAGCGAACACTGAAGCTTTCTTT,CASSFGGANTEAFF
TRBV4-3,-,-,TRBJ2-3,TGCGCCAGCAGCCAAGATCGGGGTGATACGCAGTATTTT,CASSQDRGDTQYF
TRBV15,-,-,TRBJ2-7,TGTGCCACCAGCAGAGAAGGACAGAAGCAGTACTTC,CATSREGQKQYF
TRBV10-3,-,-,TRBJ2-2,TGTGCCATCAGCCAGGGAGGCACCGGGGAGCTGTTTTTT,CAISQGGTGELFF
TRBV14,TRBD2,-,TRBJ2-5,TGTGCCAGCAGCCTTGGACAGCTAGCGGGAATGCAAGAGACCCAGTACTTC,CASSLGQLAGMQETQYF
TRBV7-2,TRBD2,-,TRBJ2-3,TGTGCCAGCAGCTGGGGACTAGCGGGGACGAGGGATACGCAGTATTTT,CASSWGLAGTRDTQYF
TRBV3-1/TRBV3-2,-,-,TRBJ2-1,TGTGCCAGCAGCCTCCTTAATGAGCAGTTCTTC,CASSLLNEQFF
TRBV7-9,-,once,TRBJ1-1,TGTGCCAGCAGCCCCGGGACTTTTTACACTGAAGCTTTCTTT,CASSPGTFYTEAFF